This is a list of T cell receptor beta chains from one sample in a study of cytomegalovirus exposure and HLA in healthy donors. Clones were sequenced by immunoSEQ multiplex PCR, and TCRdb holds only the in-frame ones, with some missing. The sample comprises about 180,000 clones, about 84% of which are singletons, and around 4.9% rests with the top ten. Sequenced sample: PBMCs. These receptors were obtained from a man aged 18-30 years in good health and CMV-seronegative. The CDR3 runs from the conserved cysteine through the conserved F or W. Fields, in order: V gene, J gene, clone size, CDR3 protein. Size tells how often a clone was seen (once, few, many) or the class of an expanded clone, and some rows leave it out.

V gene: TRBV6-6
J gene: TRBJ1-6
clone size: .
CDR3 protein: CASSDWFEYNSPLHF

V gene: TRBV6-1
J gene: TRBJ2-1
clone size: .
CDR3 protein: CASDLERSSANEQFF

V gene: TRBV5-4
J gene: TRBJ2-7
clone size: .
CDR3 protein: CASSLGGPGYEQYF

V gene: TRBV7-9
J gene: TRBJ2-1
clone size: .
CDR3 protein: CASSYGTGWDEQFF

V gene: TRBV29-1
J gene: TRBJ1-2
clone size: .
CDR3 protein: CSVEGAGSYGYTF

V gene: TRBV6-5
J gene: TRBJ1-2
clone size: .
CDR3 protein: CASSLTGRSYGYTF

V gene: TRBV5-4
J gene: TRBJ2-4
clone size: .
CDR3 protein: CASSLGSIQYF

V gene: TRBV4-1
J gene: TRBJ2-1
clone size: .
CDR3 protein: CASKVGFQGANEQFF

V gene: TRBV7-9
J gene: TRBJ1-3
clone size: .
CDR3 protein: CASSLIRVGNTIYF

V gene: TRBV27
J gene: TRBJ1-1
clone size: .
CDR3 protein: CASSSRTGTYTEAFF

V gene: TRBV2
J gene: TRBJ1-5
clone size: .
CDR3 protein: CASSVAGGNQPQHF

V gene: TRBV25-1
J gene: TRBJ2-7
clone size: .
CDR3 protein: CASRQDYEQYF

V gene: TRBV6-5
J gene: TRBJ1-6
clone size: .
CDR3 protein: CASSYSEGVRNSPLHF

V gene: TRBV27
J gene: TRBJ2-1
clone size: .
CDR3 protein: CASTRGSFNEQFF

V gene: TRBV13
J gene: TRBJ1-3
clone size: .
CDR3 protein: CASRIIGGEPATIYF

V gene: TRBV6-1
J gene: TRBJ2-7
clone size: .
CDR3 protein: CASRRDYPHYEQYF

V gene: TRBV6-5
J gene: TRBJ2-2
clone size: .
CDR3 protein: CASSYSGGETTGELFF

V gene: TRBV19
J gene: TRBJ1-1
clone size: once
CDR3 protein: CASSKPTGEAFF

V gene: TRBV27
J gene: TRBJ2-7
clone size: .
CDR3 protein: CASSLQTGGFDEQYF

V gene: TRBV27
J gene: TRBJ2-1
clone size: .
CDR3 protein: CASSSQRESDEQFF

V gene: TRBV5-1
J gene: TRBJ1-5
clone size: .
CDR3 protein: CASSPQDIADNQPQHF

V gene: TRBV5-4
J gene: TRBJ1-2
clone size: .
CDR3 protein: CASSLFMTGRIGYTF

V gene: TRBV5-8
J gene: TRBJ1-1
clone size: .
CDR3 protein: CASSSETGGRTEAFF

V gene: TRBV6-5
J gene: TRBJ1-3
clone size: .
CDR3 protein: CASRQGFGTSNTIYF

V gene: TRBV21-1
J gene: TRBJ2-2
clone size: few
CDR3 protein: CASSFGDRGRCTSCNTGELFF

V gene: TRBV5-6
J gene: TRBJ1-1
clone size: .
CDR3 protein: CASSLVGSNMNTEAFF

V gene: TRBV18
J gene: TRBJ2-1
clone size: .
CDR3 protein: CASSPNRGGEQFF

V gene: TRBV18
J gene: TRBJ2-7
clone size: .
CDR3 protein: CASSRAGQVYEQYF

V gene: TRBV19
J gene: TRBJ2-1
clone size: .
CDR3 protein: CASSPWTSGSGHEQFF

V gene: TRBV5-1
J gene: TRBJ1-1
clone size: .
CDR3 protein: CASSLITNTEAFF

V gene: TRBV4-3
J gene: TRBJ1-1
clone size: .
CDR3 protein: CASSQERGRGTEAFF

V gene: TRBV12-5
J gene: TRBJ1-2
clone size: .
CDR3 protein: CASGLAVPNYGYTF

V gene: TRBV11-2
J gene: TRBJ2-1
clone size: .
CDR3 protein: CASSLGTSGGAYNEQFF

V gene: TRBV11-1
J gene: TRBJ2-7
clone size: once
CDR3 protein: CASSRTGEGISYEQYF

V gene: TRBV29-1
J gene: TRBJ2-2
clone size: .
CDR3 protein: CSVTGTSESTGELFF

V gene: TRBV5-1
J gene: TRBJ2-7
clone size: once
CDR3 protein: CASSLGVGSSYEQYF

V gene: TRBV28
J gene: TRBJ2-4
clone size: .
CDR3 protein: CASSPGTGPVIQYF

V gene: TRBV27
J gene: TRBJ2-1
clone size: .
CDR3 protein: CASSLGGSSYNEQFF

V gene: TRBV7-3
J gene: TRBJ2-2
clone size: .
CDR3 protein: CASSVDRASGELFF

V gene: TRBV7-2
J gene: TRBJ1-2
clone size: .
CDR3 protein: CASSSRDSYGYTF

V gene: TRBV28
J gene: TRBJ2-5
clone size: .
CDR3 protein: CASTRRDSQETQYF

V gene: TRBV19
J gene: TRBJ2-2
clone size: .
CDR3 protein: CASSMIPGQSTGELFF

V gene: TRBV27
J gene: TRBJ1-5
clone size: .
CDR3 protein: CATSGQGFNQPQHF

V gene: TRBV9
J gene: TRBJ2-1
clone size: .
CDR3 protein: CASSVASDYIAGEQFF

V gene: TRBV5-1
J gene: TRBJ2-7
clone size: .
CDR3 protein: CASSLVPGAYEQYF

V gene: TRBV19
J gene: TRBJ2-2
clone size: .
CDR3 protein: CASSMFSLGDTGELFF